This T cell receptor (beta chain) was captured by sequencing in a study of T-cell memory formation after mild COVID-19. TCRdb re-called the 5' RACE reads through MiXCR, storing one row per CDR3 protein. The sample includes about 150,000 distinct CDR3 sequences, 20% to 25% of them seen just once. This clonotype was detected only a few times. The germline V and J ends were trimmed by 2 bases and 3 bases, with 13 bases remaining between them. CDR3 length equals 15 residues. Per germline, CDR1 SGHRS and CDR2 YFSETQ. The material sequenced was PBMCs or a T cell subset sorted from them (not recorded which). The chain combines TRBV5-1 with TRBJ2-3, with D possibly TRBD2 on 5 matching bases. The sequence was obtained from an adult woman who had mild COVID-19 (a few samples of this study predate the infection). Cell type and time point are not known. The CDR3 DNA reads as TGCGCCAGCAGCTTACGGGGATTTGGGACAGATACGCAGTATTTT. It is translated as CASSLRGFGTDTQYF. Full variable domain (remainder filled in from reference TRBV5-1 and TRBJ2-3): KAGVTQTPRYLIKTRGQQVTLSCSPISGHRSVSWYQQTPGQGLQFLFEYFSETQRNKGNFPGRFSGRQFSNSRSEMNVSTLELGDSALYLCASSLRGFGTDTQYFGPGTRLTVL.